These 30 T cell receptor beta chains came from one sample sequenced in a study of cytomegalovirus exposure and HLA in healthy donors. It was with 60 Vbeta and 13 Jbeta primers that the PCR ran. Assay used: immunoSEQ multiplex PCR; TCRdb lists only in-frame clones, some missing. The repertoire holds about 110,000 clones, 55% to 75% seen once, with over 3.5% in the top ten. The sample was PBMCs. These TCRs come from a man aged 30 to 45 in good health and CMV-seropositive.

This rearrangement joins TRBV5-4 to TRBJ1-1; possibly TRBD1 for D (5 bases). This CDR3 has 16 residues. Germline V gene sequence: CDR1 SGHNT, CDR2 YYREEE (reference sequence). With 0 bases removed from V and 5 bases from J, the gap between germline ends came to 17 bases. The CDR3 DNA sequence: TGTGCCAGCAGCTTGGGGCAGGGAAAGGGTACGACTGAAGCTTTCTTT. Residues: CASSLGQGKGTTEAFF.

The J gene is TRBJ2-7, the V gene TRBV7-8; a possible D gene is TRBD2 (6 bases). Germline V gene lookup returns CDR1 SGHVS and CDR2 FQNEAQ. The CDR3 is made up of 13 amino acids. V lost 0 bases, J lost 4 bases, and 7 bases lay in between. Here the CDR3 reads CASSLAGRYEQYF. CDR3 nucleotides: TGTGCCAGCAGCTTAGCTGGGAGGTACGAGCAGTACTTC.

This clone showed up just a few times. The gene calls are TRBV5-1 and TRBJ2-3; 13 bases align to TRBD2. V shed 2 bases and J 2 bases; nucleotides not matched to a gene: 5. The CDR3 spans 17 residues. Germline values: CDR1 SGHRS, CDR2 YFSETQ. In DNA, the CDR3 is TGCGCCAGCAGCTTCGGGACTAGCGGGGCCCCCACAGATACGCAGTATTTT. This encodes CASSFGTSGAPTDTQYF.

This chain links TRBV2 with TRBJ1-2; TRBD1 is a possible D gene (5 bases). Germline V gives CDR1 SNHLY, CDR2 FYNNEI. Trimming pared 8 bases from V and 3 bases from J, leaving 10 bases between. This CDR3 region has 12 residues. CDR3 in amino acids: CASSGHHYGYTF. CDR3 bases: TGTGCCAGCTCCGGACATCACTATGGCTACACCTTC.

This clone was counted once. V is TRBV6-5 and J is TRBJ1-5; D is perhaps TRBD1 (5 bases). Germline CDR1 MNHEY, CDR2 SVGAGI. This CDR3 is built from 13 residues. V was shortened by 4 bases and J by 6 bases, with 10 bases between the two germline ends. CDR3 in amino acids: CASSFGGSQPQHF. CDR3 bases: TGTGCCAGCAGTTTTGGGGGGAGTCAGCCCCAGCATTTT.

The chain carries TRBV9 and TRBJ1-5; D possibly corresponds to TRBD1 (6 bases). The CDR3 covers 14 residues. The ends were cut back, 3 bases at V and 6 bases at J, with 13 bases in the middle. Looked up from germline, CDR1 is SGDLS and CDR2 is YYNGEE. The DNA for the CDR3 is TGTGCCAGCAGCGGACAGGTTTTCGGTCAGCCCCAGCATTTT. This codes for CASSGQVFGQPQHF. Combining the CDR3 with reference TRBV9 and TRBJ1-5 gives the whole variable domain DSGVTQTPKHLITATGQRVTLRCSPRSGDLSVYWYQQSLDQGLQFLIQYYNGEERAKGNILERFSAQQFPDLHSELNLSSLELGDSALYFCASSGQVFGQPQHFGDGTRLSIL.

In its sample, this clone was seen a few times. The chain combines TRBV7-2 with TRBJ2-3, with 8 bases aligning to TRBD2. The CDR3 contains 15 residues. Trimming took 3 bases from V and 5 from J; bases not matched to a gene: 7. Germline V gene lookup returns CDR1 SGHTA and CDR2 FQGNSA. DNA for the CDR3: TGTGCCAGCAGCTTCAACGGGGGGGCGATAGATACGCAGTATTTT. It yields the protein CASSFNGGAIDTQYF.

The V and J genes are TRBV6-1 and TRBJ1-2; possible D gene TRBD1, 5 bases. Germline V gene lookup returns CDR1 MNHNS and CDR2 SASEGT. V lost 10 bases and J lost 6, with 21 bases in between. CDR3 length: 14 amino acids. In DNA, the CDR3 is TGTGCCACGGCTGGTTCGGGGGAATCTGATGGCTACACCTTC. Its protein is CATAGSGESDGYTF.

This chain connects TRBV11-3 to TRBJ1-5; no firm D call. V lost 3 bases and J lost 6, with 9 bases in between. Germline V gene sequence: CDR1 SGHNT, CDR2 YENEEA. The CDR3 has 13 residues. The CDR3: CASSLEGLQPQHF. The CDR3 region has the DNA TGTGCCAGCAGCTTGGAGGGTCTTCAGCCCCAGCATTTT.

The chain is built from TRBV30 and TRBJ2-3, with 8 bases fitting TRBD1. This CDR3 has 18 amino acids. Germline V lookup: CDR1 GTSNPN, CDR2 SVGIG (reference sequence). The J segment lost 1 base and the V segment lost 6 bases, leaving 18 bases of the junction unmatched. The CDR3 DNA reads as TGTGCCTGTTCAAAGGGTTTAACAGGGGGGTTGGGCACAGATACGCAGTATTTT. It specifies CACSKGLTGGLGTDTQYF.

The CDR3 DNA follows: TGTGCCAGCTCACAAGACAGGCAAGAGACCCAGTACTTC. The encoded protein is CASSQDRQETQYF. This chain joins TRBV18 and TRBJ2-5, with D possibly TRBD1 on 6 matching bases. The germline V gene has CDR1 KGHSH and CDR2 LQKENI. There are 13 residues in the CDR3. Trimming pared 4 bases from V and 2 bases from J, leaving 8 bases between.

The chain links TRBV7-2 to TRBJ1-2; D remains ambiguous. Trimming pared 5 bases from V and 5 bases from J, leaving 9 bases between. Germline V CDR1 and CDR2: SGHTA, FQGNSA. There are 12 residues in the CDR3. The DNA of the CDR3 is TGTGCCAGCAGCCCAGACACTTATGGCTACACCTTC. This sequence encodes CASSPDTYGYTF.

V usage is TRBV5-8 and J usage is TRBJ2-7, with D maybe TRBD2 (6 bases). V lost 4 bases to trimming and J lost 7 bases, with 15 bases between them. Germline V gene sequence: CDR1 SGHTS, CDR2 YDEGEE. The CDR3 is 13 amino acids. CDR3 sequence: CASSTSGLREQYF. CDR3 nucleotides: TGTGCCAGCAGCACCTCGGGACTGAGAGAGCAGTACTTC.

This clone turned up a few times. The V gene is TRBV7-1, the J gene TRBJ2-5; possible D gene TRBD2, 7 bases. TRBV7-1 is known as an ORF, though its function is uncertain. This CDR3 has 24 residues. V lost 3 bases to trimming and J lost 2 bases, with 40 bases between them. The CDR3 sequence is CASSSWEGVGHPPKKRLEQETQYF. The CDR3 DNA reads TGTGCCAGCAGCTCGTGGGAGGGGGTAGGACACCCTCCCAAAAAACGCCTCGAACAAGAGACCCAGTACTTC.

The chain joins TRBV23-1 to TRBJ2-7; possible D gene TRBD2, 5 bases. TRBV23-1 is flagged as an ORF with uncertain function. V was cut by 0 bases and J by 2 bases, with 14 bases left in between. There are 16 residues in the CDR3. CDR3 sequence (DNA): TGCGCCAGCAGTCAATCGTGGCAGGACGGGACCTACGAGCAGTACTTC. This sequence encodes CASSQSWQDGTYEQYF.

This chain connects TRBV30 to TRBJ1-6; the D gene is possibly TRBD1 (5 bases). Trimming shortened V by 3 bases and J by 7 bases, and 13 bases separated the two germline ends. Germline V gene sequence: CDR1 GTSNPN, CDR2 SVGIG (reference sequence). The CDR3 totals 14 residues. The CDR3 region is CAWSAGLRNSPLHF. The CDR3 DNA is TGTGCCTGGAGCGCGGGACTCCGAAATTCACCCCTCCACTTT.

The chain employs TRBV6-5 and TRBJ2-7; possibly TRBD1 for D (6 bases). Germline CDR1 MNHEY, CDR2 SVGAGI. This CDR3 is 13 amino acids long. V lost 2 bases and J 12 bases, leaving 17 bases between the germline ends. CDR3 amino acids: CASSYGPDRKRYF. Here the CDR3 DNA reads TGTGCCAGCAGTTACGGGCCCGACAGGAAGAGGTACTTC.

The rearrangement joins TRBV6-4 to TRBJ2-1, with 16 positions matching TRBD2. V shed 10 bases, J shed 7 bases, and the junction held 7 bases outside the gene matches. Germline assignment: CDR1 MRHNA and CDR2 SNTAGT. This CDR3 is built from 15 residues. The chain's CDR3 is CATVGTSGGANEQFF. In nucleotides, the CDR3 is TGTGCCACCGTAGGGACTAGCGGGGGGGCGAATGAGCAGTTCTTC.

This clone was counted a few times. The V call is TRBV5-1, the J call TRBJ2-1; 9 bases are a match to TRBD1. Germline assignment: CDR1 SGHRS and CDR2 YFSETQ. Trimming at V came to 4 bases and at J to 10 bases, leaving 9 bases not matched to a gene. CDR3 length: 14 amino acids. The DNA for the CDR3 is TGCGCCAGCAGCACGTCGGGACAGGGCGACGAGCAGTTCTTC. Protein product: CASSTSGQGDEQFF.

This clone was picked up a small number of times. CDR3 in DNA: TGTGCCACCAGCAGTGGTAGCAATGAGCAGTTCTTC. Translated, it gives CATSSGSNEQFF. The chain joins TRBV15 to TRBJ2-1; no definite D call. CDR3 length: 12 amino acids. The germline V gene has CDR1 LNHNV and CDR2 YYDKDF (reference sequence). The germline V and J ends were trimmed by 3 bases and 6 bases, with 6 bases remaining between them.

This chain joins TRBV2 and TRBJ2-4; no clear D. The CDR3 length is 15 residues. V was trimmed by 2 bases and J by 3 bases, leaving 11 bases between them. Germline V gene data show CDR1 as SNHLY and CDR2 as FYNNEI. The CDR3 nucleotides read TGTGCCAGCAGTGAAAGAGTTGTTGGCAAAAACATTCAGTACTTC. Protein product: CASSERVVGKNIQYF.

The chain is built from TRBV5-4 and TRBJ1-1, with a possible D match to TRBD1 (5 bases). The V gene lost 4 bases and the J gene lost 0 bases, with 16 bases spanning the gap. CDR3 size: 16 residues. CDR1 is SGHNT and CDR2 is YYREEE in the germline V gene (reference sequence). This CDR3 is CASSGRVRGMNTEAFF. CDR3 nucleotide sequence: TGTGCCAGCAGCGGCAGGGTTCGGGGGATGAACACTGAAGCTTTCTTT.

The chain combines TRBV11-3 with TRBJ2-1; a possible D gene is TRBD2 (6 bases). Germline V gene lookup returns CDR1 SGHNT and CDR2 YENEEA. The V end was cut by 4 bases, the J end by 9 bases, with 19 bases between. CDR3 length: 15 amino acids. Written as DNA, the CDR3 is TGTGCCAGCAGCTCCATCCCTGCGGGGCTGGTTGAGCAGTTCTTC. Its protein product is CASSSIPAGLVEQFF.

This clone was found a few times. Other DNA variants within this sample encode the same CDR3. The chain recombines TRBV19 with TRBJ2-2; the D gene is possibly TRBD1 (5 bases). Trimming took off 2 bases at V and 5 bases at J, with 9 bases between the two ends. This CDR3 is 14 amino acids long. Germline V gene lookup returns CDR1 LNHDA and CDR2 SQIVND (reference sequence). The CDR3 DNA reads TGTGCCAGTAGTATACTGGCAGGGACCGGGGAGCTGTTTTTT. This gives the protein CASSILAGTGELFF.

The chain couples TRBV7-2 to TRBJ2-3, with 9 bases identical to TRBD2. V shed 1 base, J shed 4 bases, and the junction held 6 bases outside the gene matches. The germline V gene has CDR1 SGHTA and CDR2 FQGNSA. The CDR3 totals 16 residues. The CDR3 spells CASSLGAGGRADTQYF. The CDR3 bases are TGTGCCAGCAGCTTAGGTGCGGGGGGGCGGGCAGATACGCAGTATTTT.

This clone occurred a few times. This chain joins TRBV4-1 and TRBJ1-1; a weak D match, TRBD1 (5 bases). This CDR3 has 16 residues. V lost 0 bases to trimming and J lost 3 bases, with 14 bases between them. Germline assignment: CDR1 MGHRA and CDR2 YSYEKL. The CDR3 loop is CASSQDRSRAYTEAFF. In DNA, the CDR3 is TGCGCCAGCAGCCAAGACCGTAGCAGGGCTTACACTGAAGCTTTCTTT.

This clone was seen more than once but under ten times. The chain joins TRBV6-6 to TRBJ2-7; 10 bases match TRBD2. CDR1 and CDR2 from the germline V gene are MNHNY and SVGAGI (reference sequence). Trimming removed 10 bases from V and 5 bases from J; junction bases left unmatched: 8. The CDR3 runs to 13 residues. The DNA of the CDR3 is TGTGCCACCGAGGGACTAGCGCCTCACGAGCAGTACTTC. It is translated as CATEGLAPHEQYF.

The CDR3 DNA sequence: TGTGCCAGCACCTTCCTAGCGGGGGGCACCGGGGAGCTGTTTTTT. The encoded protein is CASTFLAGGTGELFF. The chain recombines TRBV9 with TRBJ2-2, with TRBD2 matching 11 bases. J gave up 4 bases and V 6 bases, and 5 bases lay outside the gene matches. The germline gives CDR1 SGDLS, CDR2 YYNGEE. The CDR3 runs 15 residues.

This clone was observed a handful of times. The chain combines TRBV7-3 with TRBJ2-3, with D perhaps TRBD1 (6 bases). The V end was cut by 5 bases, the J end by 6 bases, with 18 bases between. The germline V gene has CDR1 SGHTA and CDR2 FQGTGA. The CDR3 spans 15 residues. CDR3 sequence: CASSLNPQGTDTQYF. The CDR3 DNA reads as TGTGCCAGCAGCCTTAACCCCCAGGGGACGGATACGCAGTATTTT.

A remark on this clone: The same CDR3 also results from other DNA sequences found in this sample. This chain joins TRBV27 and TRBJ2-7; 8 positions agree with TRBD2. Germline V gives CDR1 MNHEY, CDR2 SMNVEV (reference sequence). There are 14 residues in the CDR3. After removal of 2 bases from V and 2 bases from J, the junction contained 2 bases not matched to a gene. The CDR3 region has the DNA TGTGCCAGCAGTTTAGGCGGGGGGACCTACGAGCAGTACTTC. The encoded protein is CASSLGGGTYEQYF.